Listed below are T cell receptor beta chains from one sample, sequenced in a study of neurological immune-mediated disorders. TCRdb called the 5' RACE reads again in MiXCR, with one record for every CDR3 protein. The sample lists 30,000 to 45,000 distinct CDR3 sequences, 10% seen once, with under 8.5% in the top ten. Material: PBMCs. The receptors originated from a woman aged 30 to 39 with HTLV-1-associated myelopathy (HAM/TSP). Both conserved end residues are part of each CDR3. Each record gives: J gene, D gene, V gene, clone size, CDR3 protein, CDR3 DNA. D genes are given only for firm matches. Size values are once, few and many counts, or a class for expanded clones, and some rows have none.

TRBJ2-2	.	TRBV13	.	CASSLSLTGTGELFF	TGTGCCAGCAGCTTATCGTTAACGGGCACCGGGGAGCTGTTTTTT
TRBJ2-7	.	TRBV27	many	CANHPAGLGYEQYF	TGTGCCAACCACCCGGCAGGGTTGGGATACGAGCAGTACTTC
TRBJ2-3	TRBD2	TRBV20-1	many	CSARAGTSGGDTQYF	TGCAGTGCCCGAGCCGGGACTAGCGGGGGAGATACGCAGTATTTT
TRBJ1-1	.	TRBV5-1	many	CASSFAGVGNTEAFF	TGCGCCAGCAGCTTCGCCGGGGTGGGGAACACTGAAGCTTTCTTT
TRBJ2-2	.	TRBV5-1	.	CASSFYICSAKGNTGELFF	.
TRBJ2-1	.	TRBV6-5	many	CASSYSTTIYNEQFF	TGTGCCAGCAGTTACTCCACGACAATCTACAATGAGCAGTTCTTC
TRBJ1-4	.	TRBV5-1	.	CASSLARLTNEKLFF	TGCGCCAGCAGCTTGGCCAGGTTGACTAATGAAAAACTGTTTTTT
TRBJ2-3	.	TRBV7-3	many	CASSLRGSPDPNTQYF	TGTGCCAGCAGTCTACGAGGTAGCCCGGACCCAAATACGCAGTATTTT
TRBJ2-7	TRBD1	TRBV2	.	CASRRDSVHEQYF	TGTGCCAGCAGACGGGACAGTGTCCACGAGCAGTACTTC
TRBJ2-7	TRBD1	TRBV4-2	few	CASKPRTGPYEQYF	TGTGCCAGCAAACCCAGGACAGGGCCCTACGAGCAGTACTTC
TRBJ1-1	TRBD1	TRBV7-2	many	CASSLTGGGRTEAFF	TGTGCCAGCAGCTTGACAGGGGGCGGTCGAACTGAAGCTTTCTTT
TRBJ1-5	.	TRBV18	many	CASSPYTTGPGHF	TGTGCCAGCTCACCATATACGACGGGCCCCGGGCATTTT
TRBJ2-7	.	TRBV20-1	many	CSARNNYEQYF	TGCAGTGCTAGAAACAACTACGAGCAGTACTTC
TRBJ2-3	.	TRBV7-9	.	CASSFWTDTDTQYF	TGTGCCAGCAGCTTTTGGACAGACACAGATACGCAGTATTTT
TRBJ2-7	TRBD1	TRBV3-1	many	CASSQKASGTGGHEQYF	TGTGCCAGCAGCCAAAAAGCATCCGGGACAGGAGGCCACGAGCAGTACTTC